This T cell receptor beta chain was sequenced during a study of cytomegalovirus exposure and HLA in healthy donors. Germline-derived CDR1 and CDR2 are LGHNA and YSLEER. The V and J ends lost 1 base and 2 bases, in that order; junction bases with no gene match: 13. The CDR3 consists of 18 residues. Here immunoSEQ multiplex PCR was the method, and the copy in TCRdb shows in-frame clones only, minus some. Here the sample spans about 160,000 clones, 86% being singletons. The sample consisted of PBMCs. J is TRBJ1-2 and V is TRBV4-3; 7 nucleotides line up with TRBD1. The receptor was isolated from a woman aged 18-35 years in good health and CMV-seronegative. CDR3 region: CASSQAAAGTGANYGYTF. The CDR3 coding sequence is TGCGCCAGCAGCCAAGCCGCGGCGGGAACAGGGGCAAACTATGGCTACACCTTC.